Described below is a single T cell receptor beta chain sequence and its context. Per the original methods: Reference gene primer amplification yielded estimated nucleated cell counts. Assay: immunoSEQ multiplex PCR; the TCRdb copy retains only in-frame clones and omits some. The V and J calls and clone size were taken over from that table, and D and trimming were inferred from the DNA. This table holds 200,000 or so clones, roughly 79% found once. The sample originates from a study of blood T cell repertoires in COVID-19. Overall study: Acute-phase and convalescent COVID-19 samples originated in the United States, Italy and Spain. Nucleic acid was either cDNA or gDNA, and it came from T cells, B-cell-depleted T cells, or PBMCs.

Germline V gives CDR1 MDHEN, CDR2 SYDVKM. V dropped 5 bases and J dropped 1 base, with 12 bases sitting between them. The CDR3 is 15 residues long. The chain has TRBV28 and TRBJ2-4; a weak D match, TRBD2 (6 bases). The clonotype comes from a human donor with acute or convalescent COVID-19. The donor label of this sample is uncertain. Sequenced: peripheral blood. The CDR3 nucleotides read TGTGCCAGCAGTCTTGCCGGAGGGGCCAAAAACATTCAGTACTTC. This sequence encodes CASSLAGGAKNIQYF.